These 6 T cell receptor beta chains came from one sample sequenced in a study of OX40 agonist ivuxolimab in advanced cancers. Sequencing used immunoSEQ multiplex PCR; TCRdb keeps in-frame clones, though not all of them. The table lists approximately 37,000 clones, over 80% of them singletons. The input for sequencing was CD4+ or CD8+ T cells sorted from blood, taken in a trial of the OX40 agonist ivuxolimab. All receptors come from an adult with an advanced solid tumor such as melanoma, head and neck, liver or kidney cancer.

The chain employs TRBV25-1 and TRBJ2-2, with a weak D call TRBD2 (6 bases). V was pared by 3 bases and J by 1 base, with 6 bases between. The CDR3 loop spans 14 amino acids. Germline V gives CDR1 MGHDK, CDR2 SYGVNS. CDR3 sequence: CASSDGRNTGELFF. The CDR3 DNA is TGTGCCAGCAGTGACGGGAGGAACACCGGGGAGCTGTTTTTT. Complete variable domain (other parts from reference TRBV25-1 and TRBJ2-2): EADIYQTPRYLVIGTGKKITLECSQTMGHDKMYWYQQDPGMELHLIHYSYGVNSTEKGDLSSESTVSRIRTEHFPLTLESARPSHTSQYLCASSDGRNTGELFFGEGSRLTVL.

V is TRBV6-5 and J is TRBJ2-5; D not resolved. There are 14 residues in the CDR3. Germline lookup yields CDR1 MNHEY and CDR2 SVGAGI. Trimming removed 0 bases from V and 0 bases from J, with 5 bases in between. CDR3 sequence reads: CASSYSQYQETQYF. The DNA for the CDR3 is TGTGCCAGCAGTTACTCGCAGTACCAAGAGACCCAGTACTTC.

The chain carries TRBV2 and TRBJ2-6, with no clear D. The germline V gene encodes CDR1 SNHLY and CDR2 FYNNEI. The CDR3 length is 15 residues. V was shortened by 2 bases and J by 2 bases, with 7 bases between the two germline ends. The DNA of the CDR3 is TGTGCCAGCAGTGAACTTAGCACTGGGGCCAACGTCCTGACTTTC. Translated: CASSELSTGANVLTF. Drawing the rest from reference TRBV2 and TRBJ2-6, the complete variable domain is EPEVTQTPSHQVTQMGQEVILRCVPISNHLYFYWYRQILGQKVEFLVSFYNNEISEKSEIFDDQFSVERPDGSNFTLKIRSTKLEDSAMYFCASSELSTGANVLTFGAGSRLTVL.

DNA for the CDR3: TGTGCCAGCAGCGATGACATCGCATACGAAAAACTGTTTTTT. It codes for CASSDDIAYEKLFF. This sequence joins TRBV6-1 and TRBJ1-4; no reliable D call. CDR3 length equals 14 residues. Trimming shortened V by 6 bases and J by 8 bases, and 16 bases separated the two germline ends. Germline V lookup: CDR1 MNHNS, CDR2 SASEGT.

The chain couples TRBV4-2 to TRBJ2-1, with a tentative D call TRBD2 (6 bases). V was pared by 2 bases and J by 0 bases, with 11 bases between. The CDR3 has 16 residues. In germline, CDR1 is LGHNA, CDR2 YNFKEQ. The CDR3 nucleotides read TGTGCCAGCAGCCAACCTAGCGCCCACTCCTACAATGAGCAGTTCTTC. Encoded protein: CASSQPSAHSYNEQFF.

The chain employs TRBV5-1 and TRBJ1-5; 7 nucleotides align to TRBD1. Germline CDR1 is SGHRS and CDR2 is YFSETQ. The CDR3 has 18 amino acids. J lost 0 bases, V lost 4 bases, and 13 bases had no gene match. The CDR3 loop is CASSTGIRGGSSNQPQHF. CDR3 nucleotides: TGCGCCAGCAGCACGGGTATCAGGGGGGGCTCTAGCAATCAGCCCCAGCATTTT.